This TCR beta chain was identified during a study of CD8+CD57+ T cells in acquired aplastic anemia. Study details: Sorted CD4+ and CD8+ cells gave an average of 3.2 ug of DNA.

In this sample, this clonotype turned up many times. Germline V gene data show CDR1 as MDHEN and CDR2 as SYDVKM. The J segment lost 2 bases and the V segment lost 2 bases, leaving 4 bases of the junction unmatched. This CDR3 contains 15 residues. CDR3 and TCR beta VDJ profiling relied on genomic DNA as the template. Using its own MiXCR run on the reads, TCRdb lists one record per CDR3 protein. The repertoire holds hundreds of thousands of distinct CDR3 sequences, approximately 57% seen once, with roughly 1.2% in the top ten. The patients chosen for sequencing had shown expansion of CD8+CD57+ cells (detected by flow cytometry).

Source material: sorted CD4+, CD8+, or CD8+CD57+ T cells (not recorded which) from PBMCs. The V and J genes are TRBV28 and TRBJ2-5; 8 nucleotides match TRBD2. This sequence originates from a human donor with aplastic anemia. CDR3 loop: CASSLGSGGQETQYF. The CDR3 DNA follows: TGTGCCAGCAGTTTAGGGTCGGGGGGGCAAGAGACCCAGTACTTC. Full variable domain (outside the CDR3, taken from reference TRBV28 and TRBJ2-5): DVKVTQSSRYLVKRTGEKVFLECVQDMDHENMFWYRQDPGLGLRLIYFSYDVKMKEKGDIPEGYSVSREKKERFSLILESASTNQTSMYLCASSLGSGGQETQYFGPGTRLLVL.